Following are 9 T cell receptor beta chains from one sample sequenced in a study of cytomegalovirus exposure and HLA in healthy donors. PCR amplification relied on 60 Vbeta primers (plus 13 Jbeta primers). The assay was immunoSEQ multiplex PCR, and TCRdb's table has in-frame clones only and misses some. This table has 150,000 to 200,000 clones, 80% appearing once. Sequenced material: PBMCs. The receptors originated from a man aged 25-40 years in good health and CMV-seronegative.

This chain connects TRBV7-9 to TRBJ2-5; TRBD1 matches at 9 bases. The junction had 4 bases not matched to a gene; V was cut back by 4 bases and J by 1 base. This CDR3 is built from 15 residues. Per the germline V gene, CDR1 is SEHNR and CDR2 is FQNEAQ (reference sequence). CDR3 loop: CASSSGTGTQETQYF. In DNA, the CDR3 is TGTGCCAGCAGCTCCGGGACAGGGACCCAAGAGACCCAGTACTTC.

Details on this clone: Sequence at one end of the junction differs from germline and may be a read error. J is TRBJ2-7 and V is TRBV7-9; D ambiguous. The CDR3 consists of 13 residues. The germline CDR1 and CDR2 sequences are SEHNR and FQNEAQ (reference sequence). For the CDR3, the DNA is TGTTCCAGCAGCTTAACAGCAACCTACGAGCAGTACTTC. Translating it yields CSSSLTATYEQYF.

The chain carries TRBV30 and TRBJ2-5; 8 bases are a match to TRBD2. The CDR3 loop spans 12 amino acids. The V gene end was trimmed by 5 bases and the J gene end by 7 bases; junction bases not matched to a gene: 6. The V gene's germline CDR1 is GTSNPN and CDR2 SVGIG (reference sequence). Here the CDR3 DNA reads TGTGCCTGGTCGGGGGGGTTGGGGACCCAGTACTTC. Translating it yields CAWSGGLGTQYF.

V usage is TRBV5-4 and J usage is TRBJ1-2; TRBD1 agrees at 7 bases. The CDR3 length is 14 residues. The J segment lost 4 bases and the V segment lost 4 bases, leaving 7 bases of the junction unmatched. Germline V gene data show CDR1 as SGHNT and CDR2 as YYREEE (reference sequence). DNA of the CDR3: TGTGCCAGCAGCCCAGACAGGGTTGGCTATGGCTACACCTTC. This gives the protein CASSPDRVGYGYTF.

This clone has a single count. This chain connects TRBV5-1 to TRBJ2-1; perhaps TRBD1 as D (5 bases). The CDR3 has 13 amino acids. Trimming left V 0 bases short and J 9 bases short, with 10 bases between. Per germline, CDR1 SGHRS and CDR2 YFSETQ. This chain's CDR3 is CASSLGAQGEQFF. CDR3 nucleotide sequence: TGCGCCAGCAGCTTGGGAGCCCAGGGTGAGCAGTTCTTC.

This chain connects TRBV27 to TRBJ1-1, with 11 nucleotides matching TRBD1. V was clipped by 10 bases and J by 1 base; unmatched bases: 8. The CDR3 has 15 residues. Per the germline V gene, CDR1 is MNHEY and CDR2 is SMNVEV (reference sequence). CDR3 amino acids: CATAWDRGKNTEAFF. Here the CDR3 DNA reads TGTGCCACCGCCTGGGACAGGGGGAAGAACACTGAAGCTTTCTTT.

In the case of this clone: Additional DNA sequences in this sample encode the identical CDR3. This chain joins TRBV27 and TRBJ1-1, with 10 bases fitting TRBD1. The V gene end was trimmed by 2 bases and the J gene end by 5 bases; junction bases not matched to a gene: 2. This CDR3 has 14 residues. The V gene's germline CDR1 is MNHEY and CDR2 SMNVEV (reference sequence). CDR3 loop: CASSLRTGGTEAFF. Here the CDR3 DNA reads TGTGCCAGCAGTTTAAGGACAGGGGGTACTGAAGCTTTCTTT.

This clone was observed a few times. Other nucleotide sequences from this sample produce the same CDR3. The rearrangement uses TRBV19 and TRBJ1-5; TRBD1 is a possible D gene (5 bases). Germline CDR1 and CDR2: LNHDA and SQIVND (reference sequence). The V end lost 9 bases, the J end lost 1 base, and 10 bases lay between the germline ends. This CDR3 has 13 amino acids. The CDR3: CASTGVSNQPQHF. CDR3 DNA: TGTGCCAGCACGGGGGTGAGCAATCAGCCCCAGCATTTT.

This clone was seen only a few times. V usage is TRBV19 and J usage is TRBJ1-5; unclear D gene. The CDR3 is 17 residues long. Germline V gives CDR1 LNHDA, CDR2 SQIVND (reference sequence). The germline V and J ends were trimmed by 6 bases and 6 bases, with 24 bases remaining between them. The CDR3 region is CASSGIGDSPNLQPQHF. The CDR3 DNA sequence: TGTGCCAGTAGCGGAATCGGAGACTCCCCCAATCTTCAGCCCCAGCATTTT. Variable domain in full (rest from reference TRBV19 and TRBJ1-5): DGGITQSPKYLFRKEGQNVTLSCEQNLNHDAMYWYRQDPGQGLRLIYYSQIVNDFQKGDIAEGYSVSREKKESFPLTVTSAQKNPTAFYLCASSGIGDSPNLQPQHFGDGTRLSIL.